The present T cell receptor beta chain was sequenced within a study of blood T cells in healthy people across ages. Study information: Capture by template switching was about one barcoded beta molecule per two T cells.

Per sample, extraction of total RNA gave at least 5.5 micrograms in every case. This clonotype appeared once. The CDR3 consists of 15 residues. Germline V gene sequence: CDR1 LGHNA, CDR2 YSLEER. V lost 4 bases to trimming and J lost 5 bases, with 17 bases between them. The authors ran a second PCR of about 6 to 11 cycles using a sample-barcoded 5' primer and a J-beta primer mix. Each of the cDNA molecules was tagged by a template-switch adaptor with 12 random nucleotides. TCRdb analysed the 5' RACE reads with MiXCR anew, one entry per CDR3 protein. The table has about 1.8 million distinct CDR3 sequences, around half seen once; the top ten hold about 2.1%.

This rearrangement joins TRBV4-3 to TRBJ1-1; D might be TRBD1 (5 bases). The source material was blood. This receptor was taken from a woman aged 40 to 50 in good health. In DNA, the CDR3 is TGCGCCAGCAGCCTCTTAGTTAGCGGGGGGACTGAAGCTTTCTTT. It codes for CASSLLVSGGTEAFF.